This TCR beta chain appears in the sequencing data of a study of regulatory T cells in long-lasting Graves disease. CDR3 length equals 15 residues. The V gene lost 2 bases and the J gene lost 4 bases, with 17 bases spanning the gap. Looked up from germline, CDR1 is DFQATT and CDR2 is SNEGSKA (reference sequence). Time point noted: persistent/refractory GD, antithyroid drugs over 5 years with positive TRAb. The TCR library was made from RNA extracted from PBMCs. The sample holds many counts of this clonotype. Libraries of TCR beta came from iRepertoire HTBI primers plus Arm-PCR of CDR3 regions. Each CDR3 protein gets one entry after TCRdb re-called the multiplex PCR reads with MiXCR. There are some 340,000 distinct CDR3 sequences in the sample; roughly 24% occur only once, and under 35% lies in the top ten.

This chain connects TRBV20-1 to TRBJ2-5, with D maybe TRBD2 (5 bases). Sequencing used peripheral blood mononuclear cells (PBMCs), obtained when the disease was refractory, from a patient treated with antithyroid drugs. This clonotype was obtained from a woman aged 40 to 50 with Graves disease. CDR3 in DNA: TGCAGTGCTAGATTCGTGGGAGAGAGGCCAGAGACCCAGTACTTC. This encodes CSARFVGERPETQYF.